This record looks at one T cell receptor beta chain sequence and its context. Its antigen is unknown. The junction departs from the called germline gene at one end, perhaps through a read error. Germline CDR1 and CDR2: GTSNPN and SVGIG (reference sequence). The CDR3 consists of 14 residues. This record comes from a study of glioma-infiltrating T cells. The study's findings and limits: Gliomas, especially low-grade, showed above-expected tissue-blood divergence; non-neoplastic patients showed below.

Using RNA template, CDR3s of TCR alpha and beta were amplified with iRepertoire arm-PCR. TCRdb ran MiXCR on the multiplex PCR reads and lists one entry per CDR3 protein. The table has about 93,000 distinct CDR3 sequences, 40% seen once. The material sequenced was glioma tissue, nonneoplastic brain tissue, or PBMCs (not recorded which). The chain uses TRBV30 and TRBJ2-3; TRBD2 might be the D (5 bases). The receptor comes from a human donor with low-grade glioma or glioblastoma, undergoing nonglioma brain surgery, or in good health (not recorded which). The CDR3: CVWTLAYYTDTQYF. The CDR3 DNA sequence: TGTGTCTGGACTTTAGCTTATTACACGGATACGCAGTATTTT.